This TCR beta chain is from a study of blood T cell repertoires in COVID-19. Germline V gene lookup returns CDR1 SNHLY and CDR2 FYNNEI. This CDR3 comprises 14 residues. Unmatched junction bases numbered 9, after V lost 6 bases and J lost 5 bases. The assay was immunoSEQ multiplex PCR, and TCRdb's table has in-frame clones only and misses some. Among a few hundred thousand clones listed, 75% to 95% were seen once. The source is a person aged 18-30 years with COVID-19, enrolled during active disease. The chain carries TRBV2 and TRBJ2-7; 8 bases are shared with TRBD1. Sequences were obtained from peripheral blood. DNA for the CDR3: TGTGCCAGCAGAGCGAGACAGGGGTTCGACGAGCAGTACTTC. Translating it yields CASRARQGFDEQYF.